Shown below are 7 T cell receptor beta chains from a single sample sequenced in a study of response to subunit inactivated influenza vaccine. Using its own MiXCR run on the RT-PCR reads, TCRdb lists one record per CDR3 protein. The sample yields 500,000 or so distinct CDR3 sequences, approximately 15% seen once. The sequences come from CD4+ T cells sorted from PBMCs, collected around 2 years after vaccination. The receptor source for this set is a man aged 50-75 years who received an inactivated influenza vaccine.

Only a few counts were recorded for this clonotype. The V and J genes are TRBV10-3 and TRBJ1-2; D gene ambiguous. Germline CDR1 ENHRY, CDR2 SYGVKD. V lost 4 bases, J lost 5 bases, and 8 bases lay in between. This CDR3 region has 12 residues. CDR3 nucleotides: TGTGCCATCAGTGTACCGGGGTATGGCTACACCTTC. Protein product: CAISVPGYGYTF.

This clonotype came up a few times. V is TRBV20-1 and J is TRBJ2-3; TRBD1 might be the D (6 bases). Germline lookup yields CDR1 DFQATT and CDR2 SNEGSKA (reference sequence). Trimming pared 6 bases from V and 4 bases from J, leaving 17 bases between. The CDR3 totals 14 residues. CDR3 sequence: CSAQQWGRPDTQYF. The CDR3 DNA reads as TGCAGTGCCCAGCAGTGGGGGCGCCCAGATACGCAGTATTTT.

In this sample, this clonotype turned up a few times. The chain employs TRBV7-3 and TRBJ2-1; 9 positions agree with TRBD2. The length of the CDR3 is 15 residues. V lost 5 bases, J lost 7 bases, and 9 bases stayed unmatched. Per the germline V gene, CDR1 is SGHTA and CDR2 is FQGTGA. The CDR3 DNA reads TGTGCCAGCAGCATGTTAGCGGGAGCGGGTAATGAGCAGTTCTTC. Its translation is CASSMLAGAGNEQFF.

This clonotype was observed a handful of times. The V and J genes are TRBV20-1 and TRBJ1-5; D unresolved. CDR1 DFQATT and CDR2 SNEGSKA come from the germline V gene (reference sequence). The CDR3 loop spans 12 amino acids. Trimming removed 5 bases from V and 7 bases from J, with 12 bases in between. The CDR3 DNA reads as TGCAGTGCTTACCCCTCTCCCCAGCCCCAGCATTTT. It yields the protein CSAYPSPQPQHF.

The chain couples TRBV11-2 to TRBJ2-7; D not resolved. Looked up from germline, CDR1 is SGHAT and CDR2 is FQNNGV. The CDR3 runs to 15 residues. V gave up 6 bases and J gave up 2 bases, with 17 bases separating them. CDR3 sequence (DNA): TGTGCCAGCAGGTTGGGCGCAAAGAATCCCTACGAGCAGTACTTC. Residues: CASRLGAKNPYEQYF.

This clonotype was seen only a few times. The chain has TRBV27 and TRBJ1-1, with D possibly TRBD1 on 6 matching bases. V was pared by 6 bases and J by 1 base, with 15 bases between. This CDR3 spans 15 amino acids. Germline V gene data show CDR1 as MNHEY and CDR2 as SMNVEV (reference sequence). In nucleotides, the CDR3 is TGTGCCAGCAGCACTACAGGGTTAGGGAACACTGAAGCTTTCTTT. It is translated as CASSTTGLGNTEAFF.

This clonotype was observed a few times. V and J are TRBV3-1 and TRBJ2-7; no clear D gene. Germline CDR1 LGHDT, CDR2 YNNKEL (reference sequence). The CDR3 spans 16 residues. Trimming cost V 4 bases and J 0 bases, with 16 bases left between them. The CDR3 loop is CASSPYTARTSYEQYF. Here the CDR3 DNA reads TGTGCCAGCAGCCCGTACACGGCCCGCACCTCCTACGAGCAGTACTTC.